The entry below gives a single T cell receptor (beta chain) sequence along with its context. The data belong to a study of blood T cell repertoires in COVID-19. Assay used: immunoSEQ multiplex PCR; TCRdb lists only in-frame clones, some missing. The repertoire holds 95,000 to 110,000 clones, over 80% seen once, with 1% to 1.5% in the top ten. Specimen: peripheral blood. This clonotype was obtained from a woman in her 30s with acute or convalescent COVID-19.

This chain's CDR3 is CASSLSADGYTF. For the CDR3, the DNA is TGTGCCAGCAGCTTGTCTGCAGATGGCTACACCTTC. V is TRBV5-6 and J is TRBJ1-2; D not resolved. Germline V gene data show CDR1 as SGHDT and CDR2 as YYEEEE. This CDR3 is built from 12 residues. Trimming shortened V by 1 base and J by 6 bases, and 7 bases separated the two germline ends.